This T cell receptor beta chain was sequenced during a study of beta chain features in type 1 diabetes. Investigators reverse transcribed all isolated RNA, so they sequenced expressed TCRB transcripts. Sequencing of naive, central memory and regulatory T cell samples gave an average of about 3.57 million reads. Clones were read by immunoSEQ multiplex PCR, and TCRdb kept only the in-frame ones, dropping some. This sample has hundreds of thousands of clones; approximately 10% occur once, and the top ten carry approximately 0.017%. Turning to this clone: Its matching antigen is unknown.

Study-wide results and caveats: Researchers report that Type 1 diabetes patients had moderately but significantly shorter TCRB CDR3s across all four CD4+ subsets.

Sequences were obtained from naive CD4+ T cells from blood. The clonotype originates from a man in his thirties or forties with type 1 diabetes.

CDR3 DNA sequence: TGTGCCAGCAGCCAACAGGGGGCAGGAAATTCACCCCTCCACTTT. Translated: CASSQQGAGNSPLHF. The rearrangement joins TRBV7-3 to TRBJ1-6; 9 nucleotides line up with TRBD1. CDR1 is SGHTA and CDR2 is FQGTGA in the germline V gene. The CDR3 contains 15 residues. V gave up 5 bases and J gave up 7 bases; unmatched junction bases: 6. Using reference TRBV7-3 and TRBJ1-6 for the parts outside the CDR3, the full variable domain is GAGVSQTPSNKVTEKGKYVELRCDPISGHTALYWYRQSLGQGPEFLIYFQGTGAADDSGLPNDRFFAVRPEGSVSTLKIQRTERGDSAVYLCASSQQGAGNSPLHFGNGTRLTVT.